This T cell receptor (beta chain) derives from a study of T cell changes during pregnancy in multiple sclerosis (dated by TCRdb to about 2019). The study in broad terms: The study looked at changes in the T cell repertoire across pregnancy in women with multiple sclerosis.

The protocol used for the library was the immunoSEQ multiplex PCR assay. As stored in TCRdb, this immuneACCESS dataset retains in-frame rearrangements with V and J assigned. A fraction of the clones does not appear; measured against another copy, unresolved V genes explain less than half of the discrepancy, and the remainder lacks a known reason. In all, the sample holds 40,000 to 50,000 clones, and about 92% of those were seen once. The ten largest clones add up to about 9.1% of the sample. From the cysteine through the phenylalanine, the CDR3 covers 12 amino acids. Of the read, only the CDR3 DNA is kept; its 36 bases are in frame from base 1. Looking up the germline V gene (reference sequence) yields CDR1 MNHEY and CDR2 SMNVEV. V loses 5 bases of germline sequence and J loses 6 bases, and the interval between the two ends is 8 bases. Regarding this clone: The specificity of this receptor is unknown. No qualities accompany the bases; no much larger clone lies one base away.

The rearranged chain carries TRBV27 and TRBJ2-1; possibly the D gene is TRBD2, per 5 matching bases. The clonotype was recovered from a female donor with multiple sclerosis, enrolled in a pregnancy study. The material sequenced was CD8+ T cells from peripheral blood mononuclear cells, taken in the first trimester of pregnancy. DNA sequence: TGTGCCAGCAGTCCCACTAGCAATGAGCAGTTCTTC. Its product reads: CASSPTSNEQFF.